This T cell receptor (delta chain) emerged from a study of gamma-delta T cells after stem cell transplantation. This clone is categorized as medium-sized. TCRdb re-called clones from the RT-PCR reads using CATT. The sample carries 2,000 to 3,000 delta-chain clones, 5.6% recorded once. This CDR3 has 18 amino acids. Germline V CDR1 and CDR2: GEAIGNYY, EKD. V was clipped by 1 base and J by 3 bases; unmatched bases: 5. Material for sequencing was gamma-delta T cells. J is TRDJ3 and V is TRDV2; 10 nucleotides match TRDD3. The clonotype was recovered from a human donor. It is not recorded whose cells these are; they may come from a transplant donor. CDR3 loop: CACDTLGDKLWDTRQMFF. The CDR3 region has the DNA TGTGCCTGTGACACGCTGGGGGATAAGCTCTGGGACACCCGACAGATGTTTTTC.